This TCR beta chain came from a study of cytomegalovirus exposure and HLA in healthy donors. Remarks on this clone: Antigen unknown. Other nucleotide sequences from this sample produce the same CDR3.

Per germline, CDR1 SNHLY and CDR2 FYNNEI. This CDR3 spans 13 amino acids. The V gene lost 4 bases and the J gene lost 5 bases, with 11 bases spanning the gap. 13 Jbeta primers and 60 Vbeta primers were used for the PCR. Repertoires were generated with immunoSEQ multiplex PCR, while TCRdb's copy carries only in-frame clones and drops some. The sample shows 150,000 or so clones, roughly 80% of them seen only once. Whole-study results and caveats: Later analysis demonstrated an association between a missense DCLRE1C variant and TCR beta V- and J-gene trimming. Reportedly, HLA-A and HLA-B alleles of most subjects were accurately predicted from TCR beta. In a later analysis, compared with equally common non-associated chains, HLA-associated beta chains were more expanded. A reported reduction in N-insertions relative to the 666-donor mean was seen in an Asian-associated ancestry cluster in a later analysis.

Sequenced: PBMCs. The sequence came from a woman aged 40 to 55 in good health and CMV-seronegative. The chain links TRBV2 to TRBJ1-2; D perhaps matches TRBD1 (5 bases). The CDR3 spells CASSGGRNYGYTF. CDR3 bases: TGTGCCAGCAGTGGGGGCAGGAATTATGGCTACACCTTC.